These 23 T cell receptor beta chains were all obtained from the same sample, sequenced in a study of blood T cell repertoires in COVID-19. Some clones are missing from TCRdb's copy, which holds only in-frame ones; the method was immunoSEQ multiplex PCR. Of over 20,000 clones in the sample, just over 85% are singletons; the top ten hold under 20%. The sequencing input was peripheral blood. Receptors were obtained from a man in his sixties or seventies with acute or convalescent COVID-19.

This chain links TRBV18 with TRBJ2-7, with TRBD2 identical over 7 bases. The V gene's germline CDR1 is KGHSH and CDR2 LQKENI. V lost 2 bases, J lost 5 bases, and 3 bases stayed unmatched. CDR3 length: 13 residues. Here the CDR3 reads CASSPDGRNEQYF. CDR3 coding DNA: TGTGCCAGCTCACCAGACGGGAGGAACGAGCAGTACTTC.

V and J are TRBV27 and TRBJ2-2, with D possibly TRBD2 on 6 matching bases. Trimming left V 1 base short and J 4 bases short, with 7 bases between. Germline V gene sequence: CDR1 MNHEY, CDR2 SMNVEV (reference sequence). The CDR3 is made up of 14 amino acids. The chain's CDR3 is CASSLFGSTGELFF. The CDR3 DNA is TGTGCCAGCAGTTTATTCGGGAGCACCGGGGAGCTGTTTTTT.

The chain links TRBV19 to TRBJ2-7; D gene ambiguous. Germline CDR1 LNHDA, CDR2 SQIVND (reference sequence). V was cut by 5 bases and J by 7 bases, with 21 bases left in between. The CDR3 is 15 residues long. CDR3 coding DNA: TGTGCCAGTAGTTACGCGACGGGTCCCGCCTGGGAGCAGTACTTC. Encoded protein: CASSYATGPAWEQYF.

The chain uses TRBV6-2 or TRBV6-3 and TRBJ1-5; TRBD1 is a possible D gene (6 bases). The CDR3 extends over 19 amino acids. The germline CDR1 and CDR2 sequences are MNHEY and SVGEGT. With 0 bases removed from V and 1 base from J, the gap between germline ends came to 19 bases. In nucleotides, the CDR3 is TGTGCCAGCAGTTACTCCGCGGCAGGGGACCTCCTGAGCAATCAGCCCCAGCATTTT. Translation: CASSYSAAGDLLSNQPQHF.

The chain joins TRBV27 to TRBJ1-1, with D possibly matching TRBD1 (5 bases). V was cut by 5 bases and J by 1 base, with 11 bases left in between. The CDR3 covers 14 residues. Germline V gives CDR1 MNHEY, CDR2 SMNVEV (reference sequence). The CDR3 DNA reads TGTGCCAGCAGTCCGACAGATAGGAACACTGAAGCTTTCTTT. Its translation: CASSPTDRNTEAFF.

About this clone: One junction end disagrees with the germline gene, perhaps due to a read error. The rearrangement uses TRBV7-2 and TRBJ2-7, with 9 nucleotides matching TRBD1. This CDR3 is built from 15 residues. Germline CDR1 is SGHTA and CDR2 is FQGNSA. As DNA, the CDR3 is TGTGCCAGCAGGTTAGGCGGGACAGGGTCCTACGAGCAGTACTTC. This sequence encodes CASRLGGTGSYEQYF.

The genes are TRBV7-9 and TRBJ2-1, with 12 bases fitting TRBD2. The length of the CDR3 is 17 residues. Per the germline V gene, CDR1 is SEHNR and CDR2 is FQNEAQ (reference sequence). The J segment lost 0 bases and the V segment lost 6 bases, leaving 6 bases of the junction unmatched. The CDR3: CASRSGLAGSSYNEQFF. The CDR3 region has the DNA TGTGCCAGCAGATCCGGACTAGCGGGGAGCTCCTACAATGAGCAGTTCTTC. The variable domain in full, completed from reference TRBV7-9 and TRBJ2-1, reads DTGVSQNPRHKITKRGQNVTFRCDPISEHNRLYWYRQTLGQGPEFLTYFQNEAQLEKSRLLSDRFSAERPKGSFSTLEIQRTEQGDSAMYLCASRSGLAGSSYNEQFFGPGTRLTVL.

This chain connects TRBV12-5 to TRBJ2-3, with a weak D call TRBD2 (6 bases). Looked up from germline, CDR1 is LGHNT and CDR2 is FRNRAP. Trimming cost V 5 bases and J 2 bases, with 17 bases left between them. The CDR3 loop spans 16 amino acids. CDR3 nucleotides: TGTGCTAGTGGTATGGGCGGGGCAGGGCCCACAGATACGCAGTATTTT. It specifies CASGMGGAGPTDTQYF.

CDR3 region: CSVATDLEGNQPQHF. As DNA, the CDR3 is TGCAGCGTTGCTACAGATTTGGAAGGCAATCAGCCCCAGCATTTT. The rearrangement uses TRBV29-1 and TRBJ1-5; D is uncertain. In germline, CDR1 is SQVTM, CDR2 ANQGSEA. The CDR3 length is 15 residues. The ends were cut back, 4 bases at V and 2 bases at J, with 15 bases in the middle.

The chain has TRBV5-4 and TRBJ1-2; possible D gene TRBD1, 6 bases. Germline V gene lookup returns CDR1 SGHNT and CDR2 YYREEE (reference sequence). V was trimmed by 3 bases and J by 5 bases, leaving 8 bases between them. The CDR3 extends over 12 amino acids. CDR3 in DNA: TGTGCCAGCAGCTCGGACAGTTATGGCTACACCTTC. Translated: CASSSDSYGYTF.

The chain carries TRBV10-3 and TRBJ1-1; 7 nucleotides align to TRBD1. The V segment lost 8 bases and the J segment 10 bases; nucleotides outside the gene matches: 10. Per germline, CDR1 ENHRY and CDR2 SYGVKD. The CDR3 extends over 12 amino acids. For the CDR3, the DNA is TGTGCCATCGCGTATCAACAGGGGATAGCTTTCTTT. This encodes CAIAYQQGIAFF.

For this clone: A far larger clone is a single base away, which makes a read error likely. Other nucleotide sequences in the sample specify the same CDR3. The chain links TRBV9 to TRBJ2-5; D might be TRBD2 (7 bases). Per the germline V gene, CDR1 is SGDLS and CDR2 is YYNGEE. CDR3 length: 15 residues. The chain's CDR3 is CACSGGGGPQETQYF. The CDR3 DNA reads TGTGCCTGCAGCGGAGGGGGGGGGCCCCAAGAGACCCAGTACTTC.

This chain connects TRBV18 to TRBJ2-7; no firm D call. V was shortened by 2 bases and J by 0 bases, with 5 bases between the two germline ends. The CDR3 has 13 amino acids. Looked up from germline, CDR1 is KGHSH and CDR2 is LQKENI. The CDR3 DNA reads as TGTGCCAGCTCACCAGGCCTCTCCTACGAGCAGTACTTC. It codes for CASSPGLSYEQYF. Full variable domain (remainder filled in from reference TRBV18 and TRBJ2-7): NAGVMQNPRHLVRRRGQEARLRCSPMKGHSHVYWYRQLPEEGLKFMVYLQKENIIDESGMPKERFSAEFPKEGPSILRIQQVVRGDSAAYFCASSPGLSYEQYFGPGTRLTVT.

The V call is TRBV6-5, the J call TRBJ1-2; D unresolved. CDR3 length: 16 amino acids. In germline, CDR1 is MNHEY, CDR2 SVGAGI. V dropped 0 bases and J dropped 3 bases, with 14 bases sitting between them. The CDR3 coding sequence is TGTGCCAGCAGTTACTCGAACGGGAGGGTTCACTATGGCTACACCTTC. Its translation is CASSYSNGRVHYGYTF.

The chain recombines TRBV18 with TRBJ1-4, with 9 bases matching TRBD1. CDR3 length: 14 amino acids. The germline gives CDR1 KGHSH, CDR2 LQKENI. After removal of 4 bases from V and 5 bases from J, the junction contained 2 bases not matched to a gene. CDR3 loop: CASSRTGANEKLFF. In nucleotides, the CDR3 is TGTGCCAGCTCACGGACAGGGGCGAATGAAAAACTGTTTTTT.

The CDR3 region has the DNA TGTGCCAGCAGCGTAGGACTAGCGGCGGGTGGAGATACGCAGTATTTT. Amino acids: CASSVGLAAGGDTQYF. This rearrangement joins TRBV9 to TRBJ2-3, with 9 bases that match TRBD2. CDR1 is SGDLS, CDR2 YYNGEE, per germline. Trimming took 0 bases from V and 5 from J; bases not matched to a gene: 7. This CDR3 contains 16 residues.

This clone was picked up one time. The CDR3, as DNA: TGTGCCAGCAGCCAAGGTGATCGGTGGCAGTACTTC. Protein: CASSQGDRWQYF. V and J are TRBV3-1 (or the pseudogene TRBV3-2) and TRBJ2-7; D is undetermined. Germline loops: CDR1 LGHDT, CDR2 YNNKEL (reference sequence). Trimming stripped 1 base from V and 9 bases from J, with 10 bases between. The CDR3 runs to 12 residues.

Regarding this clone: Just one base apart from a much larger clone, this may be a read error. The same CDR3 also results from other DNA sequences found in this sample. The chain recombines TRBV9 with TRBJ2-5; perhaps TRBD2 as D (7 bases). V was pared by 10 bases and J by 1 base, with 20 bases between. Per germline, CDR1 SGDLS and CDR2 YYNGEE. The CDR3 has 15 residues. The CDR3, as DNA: TGTGCCCCCCGCGGTGGGGGGGGGCCCCAAGAGACCCAGTACTTC. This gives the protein CAPRGGGGPQETQYF.

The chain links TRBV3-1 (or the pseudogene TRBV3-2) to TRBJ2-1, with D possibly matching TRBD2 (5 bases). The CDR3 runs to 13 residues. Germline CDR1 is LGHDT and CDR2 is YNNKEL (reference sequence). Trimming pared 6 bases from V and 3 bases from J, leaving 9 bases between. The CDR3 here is CASRKRSYNEQFF. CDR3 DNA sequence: TGTGCCAGCAGGAAGCGGAGCTACAATGAGCAGTTCTTC.

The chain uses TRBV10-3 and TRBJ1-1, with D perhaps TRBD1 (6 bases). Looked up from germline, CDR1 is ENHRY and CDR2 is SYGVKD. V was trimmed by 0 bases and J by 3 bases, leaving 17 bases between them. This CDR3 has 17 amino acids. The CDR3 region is CAISESGIGGEDTEAFF. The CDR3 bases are TGTGCCATCAGTGAGTCGGGGATAGGGGGGGAGGACACTGAAGCTTTCTTT.

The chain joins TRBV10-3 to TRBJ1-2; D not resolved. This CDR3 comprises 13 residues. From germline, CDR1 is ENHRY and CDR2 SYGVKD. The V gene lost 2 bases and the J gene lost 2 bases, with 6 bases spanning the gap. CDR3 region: CAISEELNYGYTF. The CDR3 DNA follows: TGTGCCATCAGTGAGGAGCTCAACTATGGCTACACCTTC.

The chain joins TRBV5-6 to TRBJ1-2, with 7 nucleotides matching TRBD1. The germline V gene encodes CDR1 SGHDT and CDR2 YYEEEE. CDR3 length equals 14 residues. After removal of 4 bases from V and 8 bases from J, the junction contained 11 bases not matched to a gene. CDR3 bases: TGTGCCAGCAGCAGGGGACAGCCGACCGTCGGCTACACCTTC. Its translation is CASSRGQPTVGYTF.

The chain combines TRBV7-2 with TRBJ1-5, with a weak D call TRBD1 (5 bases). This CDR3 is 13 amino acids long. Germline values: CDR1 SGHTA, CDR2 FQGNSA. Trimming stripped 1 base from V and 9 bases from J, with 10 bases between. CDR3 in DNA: TGTGCCAGCAGCTTAGTAGGGGATCTGCCCCAGCATTTT. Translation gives CASSLVGDLPQHF.